This T cell receptor beta chain was identified in a study of T cell clones after liver transplantation. Germline CDR1 and CDR2: SGHNT and YYREEE (reference sequence). The CDR3 has 14 amino acids. Trimming removed 5 bases from V and 6 bases from J; junction bases left unmatched: 8. Using immunoSEQ multiplex PCR, the repertoire was profiled, and TCRdb retains in-frame clones only, with some absent. This sample has nearly 55,000 clones, with roughly 80% found just once. Sorting of unstimulated PBMCs yielded separate CD3+CD4+ and CD3+CD8+ fractions. V and J are TRBV5-4 and TRBJ2-1, with 7 bases lining up with TRBD2. The material was CD4+ T cells from blood, obtained before liver transplant. The TCR sequence derives from a human donor who received a liver transplant. The CDR3 region is CASRSPGGSNEQFF. The CDR3, as DNA: TGTGCCAGCAGGTCCCCCGGCGGGAGCAATGAGCAGTTCTTC.